This T cell receptor (beta chain) was documented in a study of T-cell reconstitution after alpha-beta-depleted transplantation in children. The TCRbeta library was prepared with unique molecular identifiers. TCRdb reprocessed the PCR reads via MiXCR and lists one record per CDR3 protein. The table lists about 640,000 distinct CDR3 sequences, over 10% of them singletons, with about 2.2% in the top ten. This clonotype was seen repeatedly, ten times or more. Its antigen remains unidentified. Points from the study as a whole: From newly produced T cells came most of the T-cell counts and diversity one year after transplant.

This clonotype originated in a male patient aged 10 to 17 who had a stem cell transplant for acute myeloid leukemia, so the T cells may come from the graft donor. This material consisted of PBMCs, mostly from graft donor cells, taken 360 days after TCRalphabeta/CD19-depleted stem cell transplant.

The CDR3 spells CASSLLARRLYEQYF. The CDR3 bases are TGTGCCAGCAGTTTATTGGCTAGGAGATTGTACGAGCAGTACTTC. V and J are TRBV28 and TRBJ2-7, with D uncertain. The V and J ends lost 1 base and 4 bases respectively, with 14 bases between them. CDR3 length: 15 amino acids. CDR1 is MDHEN, CDR2 SYDVKM, per germline.